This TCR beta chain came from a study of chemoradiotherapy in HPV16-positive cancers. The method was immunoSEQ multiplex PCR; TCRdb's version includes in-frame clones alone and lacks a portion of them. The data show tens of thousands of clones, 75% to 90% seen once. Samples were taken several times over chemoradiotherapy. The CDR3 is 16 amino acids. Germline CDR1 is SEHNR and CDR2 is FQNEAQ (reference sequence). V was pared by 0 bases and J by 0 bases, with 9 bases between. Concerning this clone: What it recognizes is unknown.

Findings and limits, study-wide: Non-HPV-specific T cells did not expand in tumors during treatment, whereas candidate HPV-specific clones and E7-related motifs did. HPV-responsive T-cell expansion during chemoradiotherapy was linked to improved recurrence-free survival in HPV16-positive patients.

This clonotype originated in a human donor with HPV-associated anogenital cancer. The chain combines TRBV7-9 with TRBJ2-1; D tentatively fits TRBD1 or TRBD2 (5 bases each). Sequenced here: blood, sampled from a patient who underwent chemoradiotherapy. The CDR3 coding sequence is TGTGCCAGCAGCTTAGCAGCAGGGAGCTCCTACAATGAGCAGTTCTTC. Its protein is CASSLAAGSSYNEQFF. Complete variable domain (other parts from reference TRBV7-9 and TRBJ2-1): DTGVSQNPRHKITKRGQNVTFRCDPISEHNRLYWYRQTLGQGPEFLTYFQNEAQLEKSRLLSDRFSAERPKGSFSTLEIQRTEQGDSAMYLCASSLAAGSSYNEQFFGPGTRLTVL.